Sequencing of this T cell receptor beta chain was carried out in a study of beta chain features in type 1 diabetes. Findings and limits, study-wide: Moderate but significant shortening of TCRB CDR3s was recorded in all four CD4+ subsets from Type 1 diabetes patients.

CDR3 length: 16 residues. The ends lost 6 bases at V and 0 bases at J; junction bases unmatched: 4. The germline V gene has CDR1 MNHNY and CDR2 SVGAGI (reference sequence). With regard to this clone: Its antigen is still unknown.

Isolated RNA was reverse transcribed in full, so expressed TCRB transcripts were sequenced. Method: immunoSEQ multiplex PCR; TCRdb's copy keeps in-frame clones and lacks some. This sample has a few hundred thousand clones, with 15% to 20% found just once. The chain carries TRBV6-6 and TRBJ2-3, with 12 nucleotides matching TRBD2. The origin of this receptor is a man aged 25 to 40 with type 1 diabetes. Specimen: naive CD4+ T cells from blood. CDR3 residues: CASSRTSGISTDTQYF. CDR3 sequence (DNA): TGTGCCAGCAGCCGGACTAGCGGGATAAGCACAGATACGCAGTATTTT.